This TCR beta chain was observed in a study of blood T cell repertoires in COVID-19. Turning to the study itself: Sample material is recorded as cDNA or gDNA derived from T cells, B-cell-depleted T cells, or PBMCs.

CDR1 is GTSNPN and CDR2 is SVGIG in the germline V gene (reference sequence). The junction had 8 bases not matched to a gene; V was cut back by 0 bases and J by 1 base. The CDR3 is 16 residues long. Sequencing used immunoSEQ multiplex PCR; TCRdb keeps in-frame clones, though not all of them. Of 150,000 to 200,000 clones detected, 80% to 90% appear once; the ten largest clones hold roughly 7.8%. The sample taken for sequencing was peripheral blood. V and J are TRBV30 and TRBJ1-1; 7 bases are a match to TRBD1. This receptor was identified in a man in his fifties or sixties with acute or convalescent COVID-19. CDR3 nucleotide sequence: TGTGCCTGGAGTGTTTCTCCCGGGACAGCGAACACTGAAGCTTTCTTT. This sequence encodes CAWSVSPGTANTEAFF.